This paragraph reports one TCR beta chain. Its antigen remains unknown. The data were obtained in a study of cytomegalovirus exposure and HLA in healthy donors. Findings and caveats of the study: The classifier reportedly diagnosed cytomegalovirus status with high sensitivity and specificity. TCR beta chains numbering some 150 were designated cytomegalovirus-associated. Among CMV-associated TCR beta chains, most appeared HLA-restricted in a later analysis. Indistinguishability led to the exclusion of some V segments, TRBV6-2 and TRBV6-3 included.

The PCR employed 60 Vbeta primers together with 13 Jbeta primers. Sequencing used immunoSEQ multiplex PCR; TCRdb keeps in-frame clones, though not all of them. Of over 200,000 clones detected, 70% appear once; the ten largest clones hold around 2.6%. CDR3 length: 15 amino acids. The germline V gene has CDR1 LGHNA and CDR2 YNFKEQ. Trimming took 1 base from V and 4 from J, leaving 13 bases between them. This chain links TRBV4-2 with TRBJ1-1; D may be TRBD1 (5 bases). The receptor comes from a man aged 40-49 years in good health and CMV-seropositive. The material sequenced was PBMCs. The CDR3 DNA sequence: TGTGCCAGCAGCCAAGTGAAGGGGCTGGGCACTGAAGCTTTCTTT. Its translation: CASSQVKGLGTEAFF.